This T cell receptor beta chain stems from a study of blood T cells in healthy people across ages (dated by TCRdb to the mid-2010s). With regard to the full study: In model experiments, roughly one uniquely barcoded TCR beta cDNA molecule per two T cells was captured by template switching. The study measured age-related changes in TCR beta repertoire diversity using deep sequencing normalized with unique cDNA molecular identifiers. The donors were split into four age groups: young (average around 15 years), middle-aged (nearly 40), aged (62) and long-lived (under 85). To avoid experimental bias, donors of different ages were spread randomly across the sequencing lanes. Two additional independent replicas of 1 million unique cDNA reads from the same blood draw were analyzed for two donors (one aged 18 to 29 and one aged 80 or older). Study-wide conclusions, independent of this receptor: Because the CMV infection status of the donors was unknown, age-related changes in expanded clonotypes may potentially have been confounded. Conclusive comparison of naive and antigen-experienced compartments was prevented by the profiling of bulk unsorted PBMCs. Observed TCR beta diversity per million T cells fell roughly linearly with age, and a significant reduction was already apparent by age roughly 40. The long-lived group showed more naive CD4+ T cells, fewer expanded clones and increased TCR diversity than the aged group, suggesting age selection. Estimates of total diversity based on one million sequenced T cells were regarded as lower bounds and as underestimates. Observed TCR beta diversity correlated strongly with the percentage of naive T cells measured by flow cytometry.

Library preparation used 5' RACE. Sequencing instrument: Illumina HiSeq 2500. A second roughly 6 to 12 cycle PCR used a sample-barcoded 5' primer and a J-beta primer mix. A unique molecular identifier was introduced onto each TCR beta cDNA molecule by a template-switch 5' adaptor carrying 12 random nucleotides. At least 2.5 million CDR3-containing paired-end reads were obtained from each sample. First-strand cDNA was synthesized from all RNA with the Mint cDNA synthesis kit, primed by a TRBC-specific oligonucleotide. All cDNA was treated with uracil-DNA glycosylase and then went through a first 18-cycle PCR with the universal primers M1SS and BC2_uni_R. Per the authors' processing: Normalization of each sample was performed by random selection of 1 million high-quality reads, each carrying a distinct molecular identifier. Instead of being binned into consensus sequences, reads with shared molecular identifiers were discarded. MiTCR, run with a Q25 quality threshold and the strictest error-elimination algorithm, handled CDR3 identification, clonotype clustering and error correction. A nonparametric unseen species model with Euler transformation was used to estimate a lower bound on total TCR beta diversity. TCRdb applied fastp at Q25 and MiXCR to the public reads, then kept only in-frame beta chains. Entries are consolidated by CDR3 protein sequence, retaining the most common genes and DNA. TCRdb, rather than the study authors, made the V and J calls. The sample contains 1.5 million or so distinct CDR3 sequences, roughly 43% of them found a single time. Of the sample, 4% falls within the top ten clones.

This clonotype was counted between two and nine times. Its antigen is still unknown. No base qualities exist here, and no much larger clone lies one base off it. The donors were a few dozen Caucasian individuals from Russia, aged roughly 6 to 100 years, who were systemically healthy. Roughly 10 milliliters of peripheral blood were collected from each donor into EDTA-treated Vacutainer tubes. Ficoll-Paque density-gradient centrifugation was used to isolate PBMCs, with at least 6 million per sample. Trizol reagent was used to extract total RNA from the PBMCs, yielding at least 5.5 micrograms per sample. For every donor, an aliquot of PBMCs went through flow cytometry to measure the percentages of naive CD45RAhigh/CD27high T cells. Sequencing was done on a sample of blood. This sequence was found in a young woman in good health.

The CDR3 region reads CSAIGTSGDRDTQYF. The DNA is TGCAGTGCAATCGGGACTAGCGGGGATAGAGATACGCAGTATTTT. The chain joins TRBV20-1 to TRBJ2-3, with TRBD2 identical over 13 junction bases. In the germline V gene (reference sequence), CDR1 corresponds to DFQATT and CDR2 to SNEGSKA. Spanning cysteine to phenylalanine, the CDR3 consists of 15 amino acids. Kept here is only the CDR3 DNA, which spans 45 bases and is read in frame from base 1. The V end gives up 6 bases and the J end 5 bases, leaving 8 bases in the junction not matched to a gene.